The clone carrying this T cell receptor beta chain was counted between two and nine times. TCRdb itself ran the 5' RACE reads through MiXCR, one entry per CDR3 protein. This table has roughly 63,000 distinct CDR3 sequences, 12% appearing once. The data derive from a study of early T cells in non-severe SARS-CoV-2 infection. As for the study in general: It was bulk RNA from unsorted whole blood that was sequenced, and the chains were unpaired.

CDR1 and CDR2 (germline): MNHNY, SVGAGI (reference sequence). This CDR3 is built from 13 residues. Deletions cut 8 bases from V and 4 bases from J, with 14 bases between. The specimen was whole blood, collected at baseline. The TCR was taken from an adult who was a healthcare worker with PCR-confirmed SARS-CoV-2 infection or an uninfected control (not recorded which). The donor label of this sample is uncertain. The chain combines TRBV6-6 with TRBJ1-2; D may be TRBD1 (6 bases). The CDR3, as DNA: TGTGCCAGCTCGTTGATGGACAGCTATGGCTACACCTTC. Amino acids: CASSLMDSYGYTF.